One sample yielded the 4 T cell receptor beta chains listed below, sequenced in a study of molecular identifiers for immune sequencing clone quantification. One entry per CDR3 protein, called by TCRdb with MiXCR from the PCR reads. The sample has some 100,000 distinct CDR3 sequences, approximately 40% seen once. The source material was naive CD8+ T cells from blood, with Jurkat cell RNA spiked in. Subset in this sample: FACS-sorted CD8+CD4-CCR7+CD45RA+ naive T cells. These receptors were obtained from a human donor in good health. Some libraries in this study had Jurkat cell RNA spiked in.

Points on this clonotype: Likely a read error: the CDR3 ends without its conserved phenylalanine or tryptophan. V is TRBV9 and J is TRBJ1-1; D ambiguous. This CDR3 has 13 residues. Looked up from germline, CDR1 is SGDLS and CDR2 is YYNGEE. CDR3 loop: CASSFSEGAEAFI. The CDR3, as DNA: TGTGCCAGCAGCTTCTCCGAGGGTGCTGAGGCTTTCATT.

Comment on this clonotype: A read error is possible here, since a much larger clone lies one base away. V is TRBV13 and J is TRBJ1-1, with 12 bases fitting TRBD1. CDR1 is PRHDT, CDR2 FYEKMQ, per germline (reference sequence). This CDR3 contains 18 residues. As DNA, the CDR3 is TGTGCCGGCAGCCCCTCCCGGGACAGGGGGCGAATAAACACTGAAGCTTTCTTT. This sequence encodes CAGSPSRDRGRINTEAFF. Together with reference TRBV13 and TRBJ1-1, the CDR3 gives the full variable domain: AAGVIQSPRHLIKEKRETATLKCYPIPRHDTVYWYQQGPGQDPQFLISFYEKMQSDKGSIPDRFSAQQFSDYHSELNMSSLELGDSALYFCAGSPSRDRGRINTEAFFGQGTRLTVV.

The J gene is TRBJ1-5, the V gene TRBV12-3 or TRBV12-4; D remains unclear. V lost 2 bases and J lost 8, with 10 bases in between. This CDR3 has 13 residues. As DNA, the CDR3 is TGTGCCAGCAGTTTATTGGGAGGTGAGCCCCAGCATTTT. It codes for CASSLLGGEPQHF.

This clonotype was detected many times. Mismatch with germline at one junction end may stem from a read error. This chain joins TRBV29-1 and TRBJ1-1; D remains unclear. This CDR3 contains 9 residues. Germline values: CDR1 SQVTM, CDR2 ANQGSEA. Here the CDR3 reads CSVEATPGF. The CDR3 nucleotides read TGCAGCGTTGAAGCTACACCGGGCTTT.